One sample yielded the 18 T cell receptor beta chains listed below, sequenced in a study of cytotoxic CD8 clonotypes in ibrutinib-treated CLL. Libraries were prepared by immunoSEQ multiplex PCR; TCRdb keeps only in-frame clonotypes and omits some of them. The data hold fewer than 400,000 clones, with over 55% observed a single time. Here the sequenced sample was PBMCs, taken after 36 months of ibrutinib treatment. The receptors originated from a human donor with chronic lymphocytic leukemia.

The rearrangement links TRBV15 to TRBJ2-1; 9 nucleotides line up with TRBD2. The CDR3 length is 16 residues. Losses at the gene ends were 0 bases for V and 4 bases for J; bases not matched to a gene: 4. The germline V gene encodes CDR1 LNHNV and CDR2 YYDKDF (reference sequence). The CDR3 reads CATSRDSAGGYNEQFF. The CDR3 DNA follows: TGTGCCACCAGCAGAGATTCCGCGGGGGGGTACAATGAGCAGTTCTTC.

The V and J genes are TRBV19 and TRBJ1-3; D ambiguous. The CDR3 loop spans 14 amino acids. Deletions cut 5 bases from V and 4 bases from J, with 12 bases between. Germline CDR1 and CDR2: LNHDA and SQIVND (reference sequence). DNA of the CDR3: TGTGCCAGTAGTTCCGCTCGAACCGGAAACACCATATATTTT. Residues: CASSSARTGNTIYF.

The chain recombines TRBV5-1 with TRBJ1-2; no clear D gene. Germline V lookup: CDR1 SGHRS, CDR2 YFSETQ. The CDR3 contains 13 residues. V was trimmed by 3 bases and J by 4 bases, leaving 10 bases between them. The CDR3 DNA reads TGCGCCAGCAGCTCCCAGGACCTCTATGGCTACACCTTC. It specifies CASSSQDLYGYTF.

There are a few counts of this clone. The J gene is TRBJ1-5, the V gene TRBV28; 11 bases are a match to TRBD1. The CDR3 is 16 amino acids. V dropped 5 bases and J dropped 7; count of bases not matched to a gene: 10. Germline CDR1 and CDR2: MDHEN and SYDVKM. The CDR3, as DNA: TGTGCCAGCAGTCGGCGGACAGGGGGCATGGGACAGCCCCAGCATTTT. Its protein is CASSRRTGGMGQPQHF.

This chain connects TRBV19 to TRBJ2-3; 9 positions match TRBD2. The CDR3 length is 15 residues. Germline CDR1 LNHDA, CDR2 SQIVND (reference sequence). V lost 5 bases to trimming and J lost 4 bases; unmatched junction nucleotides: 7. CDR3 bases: TGTGCCAGTAGTTCCCGGGCGGGGGGGCCAGATACGCAGTATTTT. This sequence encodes CASSSRAGGPDTQYF.

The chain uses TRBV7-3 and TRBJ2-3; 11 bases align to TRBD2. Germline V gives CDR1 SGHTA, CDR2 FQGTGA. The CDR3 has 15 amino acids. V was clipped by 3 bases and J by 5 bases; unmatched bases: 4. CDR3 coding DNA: TGTGCCAGCAGCTTTAGCGGGGGGGCGAGAGATACGCAGTATTTT. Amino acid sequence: CASSFSGGARDTQYF.

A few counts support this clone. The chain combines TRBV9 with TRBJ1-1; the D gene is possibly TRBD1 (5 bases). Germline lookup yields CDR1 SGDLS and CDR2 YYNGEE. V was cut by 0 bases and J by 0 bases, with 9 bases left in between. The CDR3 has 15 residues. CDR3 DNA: TGTGCCAGCAGCGTAGTTGGGGCGGTGAACACTGAAGCTTTCTTT. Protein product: CASSVVGAVNTEAFF.

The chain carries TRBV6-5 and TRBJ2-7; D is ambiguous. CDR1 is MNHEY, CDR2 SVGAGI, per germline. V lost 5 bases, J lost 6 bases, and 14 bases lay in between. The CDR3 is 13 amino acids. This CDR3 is CASSGYQGSEQYF. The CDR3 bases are TGTGCCAGCAGTGGCTACCAAGGGTCCGAGCAGTACTTC.

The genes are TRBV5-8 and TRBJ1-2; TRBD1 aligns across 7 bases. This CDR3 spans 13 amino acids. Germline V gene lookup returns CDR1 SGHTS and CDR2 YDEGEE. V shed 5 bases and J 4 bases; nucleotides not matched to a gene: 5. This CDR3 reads CASSSDRVYGYTF. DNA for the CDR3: TGTGCCAGCAGTTCTGACAGGGTCTATGGCTACACCTTC.

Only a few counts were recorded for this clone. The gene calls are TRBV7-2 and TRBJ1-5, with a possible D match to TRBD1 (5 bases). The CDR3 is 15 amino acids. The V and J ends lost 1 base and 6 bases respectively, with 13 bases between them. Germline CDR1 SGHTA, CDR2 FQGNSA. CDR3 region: CASSLVGGVSQPQHF. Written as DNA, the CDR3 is TGTGCCAGCAGCTTAGTGGGGGGGGTCAGTCAGCCCCAGCATTTT.

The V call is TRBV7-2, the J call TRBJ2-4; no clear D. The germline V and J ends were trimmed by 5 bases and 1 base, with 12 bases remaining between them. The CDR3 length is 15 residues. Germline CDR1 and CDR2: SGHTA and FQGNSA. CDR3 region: CASSPPTLAKNIQYF. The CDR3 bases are TGTGCCAGCAGCCCCCCGACCCTGGCCAAAAACATTCAGTACTTC.

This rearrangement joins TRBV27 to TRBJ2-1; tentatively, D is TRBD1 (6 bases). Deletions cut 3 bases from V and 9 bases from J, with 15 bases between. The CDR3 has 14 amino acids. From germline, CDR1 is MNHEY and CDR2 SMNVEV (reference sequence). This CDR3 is CASSLGAPSTEQFF. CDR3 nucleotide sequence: TGTGCCAGCAGTTTGGGGGCGCCTAGTACTGAGCAGTTCTTC.

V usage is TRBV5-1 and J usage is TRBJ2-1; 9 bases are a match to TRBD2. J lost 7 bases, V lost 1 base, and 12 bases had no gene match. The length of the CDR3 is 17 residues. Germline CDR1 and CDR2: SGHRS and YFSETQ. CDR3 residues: CASSLLSSGGLNNEQFF. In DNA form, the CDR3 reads TGCGCCAGCAGCTTGTTAAGTAGCGGGGGCCTAAATAATGAGCAGTTCTTC.

CDR3 amino acids: CASSPADLRLYEQYF. CDR3 sequence (DNA): TGTGCCAGCTCACCGGCTGACCTTCGACTCTACGAGCAGTACTTC. This chain connects TRBV18 to TRBJ2-7; D unresolved. CDR1 KGHSH and CDR2 LQKENI come from the germline V gene. The CDR3 totals 15 residues. V was shortened by 3 bases and J by 3 bases, with 15 bases between the two germline ends.

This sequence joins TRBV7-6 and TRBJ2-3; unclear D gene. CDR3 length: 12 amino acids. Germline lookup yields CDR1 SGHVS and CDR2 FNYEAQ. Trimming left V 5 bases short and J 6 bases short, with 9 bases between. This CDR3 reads CASSRRGDTQYF. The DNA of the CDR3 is TGTGCCAGCAGCAGACGTGGGGATACGCAGTATTTT.

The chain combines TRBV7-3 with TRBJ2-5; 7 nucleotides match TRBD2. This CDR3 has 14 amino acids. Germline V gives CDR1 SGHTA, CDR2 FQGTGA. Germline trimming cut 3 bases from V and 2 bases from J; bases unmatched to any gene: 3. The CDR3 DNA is TGTGCCAGCAGCTTGGCCGGGAGGCAAGAGACCCAGTACTTC. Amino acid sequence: CASSLAGRQETQYF.

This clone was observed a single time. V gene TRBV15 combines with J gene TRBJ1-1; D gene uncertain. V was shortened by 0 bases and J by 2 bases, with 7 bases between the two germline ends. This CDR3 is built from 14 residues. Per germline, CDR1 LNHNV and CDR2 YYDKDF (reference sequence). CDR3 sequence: CATSRDLFNTEAFF. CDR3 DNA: TGTGCCACCAGCAGAGATCTTTTTAACACTGAAGCTTTCTTT.

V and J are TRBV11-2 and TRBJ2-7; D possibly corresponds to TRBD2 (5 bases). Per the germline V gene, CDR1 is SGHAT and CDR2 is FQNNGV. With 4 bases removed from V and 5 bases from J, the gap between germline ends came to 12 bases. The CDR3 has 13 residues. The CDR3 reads CASSWARLNEQYF. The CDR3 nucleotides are TGTGCCAGCAGCTGGGCCCGACTAAACGAGCAGTACTTC.